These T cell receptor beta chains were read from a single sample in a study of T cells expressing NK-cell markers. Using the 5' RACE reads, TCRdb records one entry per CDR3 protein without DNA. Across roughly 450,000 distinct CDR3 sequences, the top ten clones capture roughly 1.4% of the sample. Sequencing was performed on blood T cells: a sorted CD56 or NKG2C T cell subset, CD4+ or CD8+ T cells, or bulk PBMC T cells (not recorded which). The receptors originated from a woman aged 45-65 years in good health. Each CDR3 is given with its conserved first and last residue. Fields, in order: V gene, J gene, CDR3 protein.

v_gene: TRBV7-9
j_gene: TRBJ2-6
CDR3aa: CASSPKRSSGANVLTF

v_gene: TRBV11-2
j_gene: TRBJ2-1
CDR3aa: CASSFGLDTYNEQFF

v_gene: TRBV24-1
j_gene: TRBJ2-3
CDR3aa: CATSDATARIIDTQYF

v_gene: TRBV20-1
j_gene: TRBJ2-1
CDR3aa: CSARDPTSGEQFF

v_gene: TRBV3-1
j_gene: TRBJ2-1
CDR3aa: CASSQELFAGNLNNEQFF

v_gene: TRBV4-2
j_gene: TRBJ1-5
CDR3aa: CASSQGNRQNEGQPQHF

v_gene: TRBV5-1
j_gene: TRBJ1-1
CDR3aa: CASSVDRVNTEAFF

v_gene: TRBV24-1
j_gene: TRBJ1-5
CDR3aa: CATSDRWGGNQPQHF

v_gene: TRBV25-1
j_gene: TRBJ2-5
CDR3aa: CASSVRTSGPSTQYF

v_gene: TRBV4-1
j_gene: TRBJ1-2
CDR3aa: CASSPTDQLAGYTF

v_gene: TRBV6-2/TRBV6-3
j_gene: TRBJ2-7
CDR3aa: CAGGRAGSYEQYF

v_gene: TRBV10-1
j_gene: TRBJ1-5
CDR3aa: CASSHDRGDRYSNQPQHF

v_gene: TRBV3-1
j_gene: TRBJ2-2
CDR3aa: CASSQWKTNTGELFF

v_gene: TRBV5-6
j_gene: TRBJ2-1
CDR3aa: CASSSLVYNEQFF

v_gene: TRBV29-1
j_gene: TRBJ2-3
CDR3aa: CSVRVGLTDTQYF

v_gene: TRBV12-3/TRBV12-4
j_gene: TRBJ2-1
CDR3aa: CASSVRAGAGEQFF

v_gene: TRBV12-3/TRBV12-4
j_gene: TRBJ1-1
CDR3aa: CASSAAQREAFF

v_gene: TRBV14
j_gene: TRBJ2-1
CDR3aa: CASSQDLGGLYNEQFF

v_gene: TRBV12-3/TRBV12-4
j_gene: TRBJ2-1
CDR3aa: CASSGGWGYNEQFF

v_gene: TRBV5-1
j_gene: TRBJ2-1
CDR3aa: CASSLVAGVRNEQFF

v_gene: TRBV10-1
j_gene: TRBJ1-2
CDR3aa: CASSESAPYGYTF

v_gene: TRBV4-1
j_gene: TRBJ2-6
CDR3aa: CASSQDRLAGRSGANVLTF

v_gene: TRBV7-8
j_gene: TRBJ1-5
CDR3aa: CASSMPPWQLHQPQHF

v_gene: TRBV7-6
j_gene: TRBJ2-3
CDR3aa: CASSPERRLAPNTDTQYF

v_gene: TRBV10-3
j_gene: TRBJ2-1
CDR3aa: CAISDMEGLAGPNNEQFF

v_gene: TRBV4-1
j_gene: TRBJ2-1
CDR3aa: CASSPRQTRDEQFF

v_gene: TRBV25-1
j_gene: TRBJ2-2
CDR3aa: CASSLLGVNTGELFF

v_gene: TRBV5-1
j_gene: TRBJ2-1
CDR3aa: CASSSTSGKNEQFF

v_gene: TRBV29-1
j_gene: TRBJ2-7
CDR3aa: CSYRQGWTYEQYF

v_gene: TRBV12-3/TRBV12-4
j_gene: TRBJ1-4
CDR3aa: CASSLRVGEKLFF

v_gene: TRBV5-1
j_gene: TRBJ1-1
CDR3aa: CASSLGGTGTFEAFF

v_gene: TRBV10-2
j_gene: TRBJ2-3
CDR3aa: CASRLAAPTDTQYF

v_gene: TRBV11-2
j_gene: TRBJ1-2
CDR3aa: CASSDGLRANYGYTF

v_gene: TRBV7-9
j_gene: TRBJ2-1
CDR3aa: CASSLSGRVKRNEQFF

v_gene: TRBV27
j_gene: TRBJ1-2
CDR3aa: CASSIRDARGVYGYTF

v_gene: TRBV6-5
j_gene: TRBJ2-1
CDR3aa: CASSYSGTKNEQFF

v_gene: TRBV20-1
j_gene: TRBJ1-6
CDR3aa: CSARGVVVSYNSPLHF

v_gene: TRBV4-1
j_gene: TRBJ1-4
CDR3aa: CASSHPLIVGRGDEKLFF

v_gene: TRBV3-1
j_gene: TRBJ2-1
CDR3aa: CASSQTDTGFRGQFF

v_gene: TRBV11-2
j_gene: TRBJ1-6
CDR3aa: CASSLIGGGPRSPLHF

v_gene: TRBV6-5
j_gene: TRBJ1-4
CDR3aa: CASSQDRDEKLFF

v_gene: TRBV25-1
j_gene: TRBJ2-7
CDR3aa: CASSVGTGKAYEQYF

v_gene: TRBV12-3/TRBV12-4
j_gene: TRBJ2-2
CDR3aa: CASGGTSGALGGELFF

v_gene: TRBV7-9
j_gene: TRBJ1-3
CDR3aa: CASSLGAGGSGNTIYF

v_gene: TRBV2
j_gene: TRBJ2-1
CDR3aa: CASGLSLLSYNEQFF

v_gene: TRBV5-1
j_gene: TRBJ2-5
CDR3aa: CASSLWTGRAQETQYF

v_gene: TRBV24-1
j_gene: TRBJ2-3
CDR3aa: CATSDPGQGEDTQYF

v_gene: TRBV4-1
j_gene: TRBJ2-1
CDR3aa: CASSTGRPTEQFF

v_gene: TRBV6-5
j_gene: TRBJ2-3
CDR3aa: CASRFPGLGPSTDTQYF

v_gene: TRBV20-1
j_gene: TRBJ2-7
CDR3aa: CSAAQPGQGLEQYF

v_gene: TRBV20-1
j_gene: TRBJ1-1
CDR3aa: CSARVASNTEAFF

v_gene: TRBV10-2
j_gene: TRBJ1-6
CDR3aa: CASSSIGGNSPLHF

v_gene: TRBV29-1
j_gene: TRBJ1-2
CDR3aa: CSVEVRGQYGYTF

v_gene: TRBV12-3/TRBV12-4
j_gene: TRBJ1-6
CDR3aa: CASSLAPVGGVLGNSPLHF

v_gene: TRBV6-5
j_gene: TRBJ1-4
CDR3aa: CASSYSGRTDEKLFF

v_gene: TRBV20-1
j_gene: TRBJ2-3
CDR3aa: CSAREPRAQGADTQYF

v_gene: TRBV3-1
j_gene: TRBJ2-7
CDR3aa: CASSQEGQGTYEQYF